This T cell receptor beta chain was observed in a study of blood T cell repertoires in COVID-19. This CDR3 has 11 residues. Germline CDR1 DFQATT, CDR2 SNEGSKA (reference sequence). Clones were sequenced by immunoSEQ multiplex PCR, and TCRdb holds only the in-frame ones, with some missing. The sample has about 49,000 clones, 84% seen once. This sequence joins TRBV20-1 and TRBJ1-2; possible D gene TRBD1, 5 bases. The source material was peripheral blood. The sequence derives from a man aged 45 to 65 with acute or convalescent COVID-19. DNA for the CDR3: TGCGGTTCAGGGCGGAGAGATGGCTACACCTTC. As protein: CGSGRRDGYTF.